This T cell receptor beta chain was recovered during a study of cytomegalovirus exposure and HLA in healthy donors (dated by TCRdb to the late 2010s). Concerning the study at large: An earlier analysis of approximately 640 of the donors reported more than 250 Gb of sequence data and 117 million unique TCR beta sequences from roughly 180 million T cells. The study was designed to test whether signatures of past pathogen exposure could be identified by cataloging public T cell receptors. A later genetic analysis took genome-wide SNP genotypes for about 60% of the roughly 670 donors and used that subset as a discovery cohort. To study patterns of TCR occurrence, a later analysis re-analyzed previously published TCR beta repertoires from around 670 donors and added high-resolution HLA genotyping. Donor age, sex, ethnicity and CMV serostatus were compiled together with the repertoire data. Both class I and class II loci were covered by HLA typing, at four-digit resolution. Several DR-DQ haplotypes were handled as single units for association and clustering because linkage in the cohort was strong. Among 300 to 500 genotyped donors of the cohort, an average of around 250,000 unique TCR beta nucleotide sequences was sequenced per donor, of which about 19% were non-productive. Of the approximately 400 genotyped donors, 65% to 90% fell in the genetic ancestry cluster associated with self-reported Caucasian donors. To predict cytomegalovirus infection status, the study combined high-throughput TCR immunosequencing, statistical association of individual TCRs with disease status, and machine learning. The study profiled the T cell repertoires of 500 to 800 subjects by immunosequencing and related them to cytomegalovirus serostatus. Every discovery cohort repertoire had been produced on one sequencing platform. An earlier analysis of around 580 of the donors used high-throughput TCR beta sequencing to judge whether each TCR beta V gene segment behaved as functional or pseudogenic. An early release that covered around 590 HLA-typed donors contained approximately 290 gigabases of sequencing data and some 87 million unique TCR sequences. Typing coverage varied by locus: about 620-630 donors for A, B, C, DRB1 and DQB1; some 520 for DQA1; around 570 for DPA1; under 490 for DPB1. Rather than drawing on any new phenotypic data, the later analysis identified candidate immune exposures from TCR beta sequences and the way those sequences occurred across donors. A separate validation cohort of about 110 different subjects was used in addition to the roughly 700-subject first cohort. Beyond this particular receptor, the publication reports: A cluster of highly shared sequence variants was judged likely to represent a technical artifact of the sequencing pipeline. A later analysis found that HLA-associated TCR beta chains were more clonally expanded and had lower generation probabilities than equally common non-associated chains. In an earlier analysis of 500 to 650 of the donors, most TCR beta V segments appeared in productive rearrangements about 90% or about 30% of the time, broadly matching IMGT annotations. Most TCR sequences were seen in very few donors, while some public TCRs were found in many individuals. In vitro tests confirmed that a few of the cytomegalovirus-associated TCR beta chains recognize cytomegalovirus antigens. Cytomegalovirus status was reported to be diagnosed by the classifier with high specificity and sensitivity in both the original and validation cohorts. A later analysis reported that several top co-occurrence clusters appeared linked to parvovirus B19, influenza, CMV and Epstein-Barr virus. Roughly uniform sequencing depth across donors was assumed in presence/absence analyses, although this assumption may not hold. Linkage disequilibrium might explain the correlated functional status among segregating V segments, but an unknown experimental factor could not be excluded. CMV serostatus was the only immune exposure information available for the cohort. In this cohort, only TCR beta chains were sequenced, and detectable features were limited by the absence of alpha or paired-chain data. The 87-base-pair reads could not distinguish some IMGT-functional V segments, including TRBV6-2 and TRBV6-3, so those segments were excluded. Compared with the roughly 720-donor mean, donors in an Asian-associated ancestry cluster had fewer N-insertions in productive TCRs, according to a later genetic analysis. When HLA alleles, especially DR and DQ, strongly co-occurred, TCR associations were difficult to assign to individual alleles. In a later genetic analysis, a missense DCLRE1C variant was associated with V-gene and J-gene trimming of TCR beta chains, and the association was replicated in an independent cohort. The authors suggested that the approach could potentially be generalized to other disease states and immunological phenotypes. In the study, approximately 150 TCR beta chains were listed as associated with cytomegalovirus. A later analysis associated 16,951 TCR beta sequences with specific HLA alleles at a false discovery rate of 0.05. Because counts were too low, some 16 rarely observed V segments, including chromosome 9 orphons, were excluded from the earlier analysis of 587 of the donors. Most CMV-associated TCR beta chains appeared to be HLA-restricted in a later analysis, and the HLA associations seemed to be driven largely by CMV exposure. Because HLA typing was missing for some donors at each locus, association tests included only the typed subset. A further reported finding was that TCR beta sequences accurately predicted the HLA-A and HLA-B alleles for most subjects in the first cohort. In a later analysis, TCR association rates were found to vary across HLA loci, with the most associated TCRs seen for DRB1 alleles and the fewest for HLA-C alleles.

V drops 4 bases and J drops 1 base, leaving 14 bases in between. Spanning cysteine to phenylalanine, the CDR3 consists of 15 amino acids. Kept here is only the CDR3 DNA, which spans 45 bases and is read in frame from base 1. For CDR1 and CDR2, the germline V gene lists SGHRS and YFSETQ. The cohort comprised 670 or so healthy bone marrow donors. At the time of sampling, every cohort member was nominally healthy, though immune exposures that went unrecorded were likely present. The donor tested CMV seronegative, placing the donor among the 350 to 400 seronegative members of the cohort. Every donor gave a peripheral blood sample, and the peripheral blood mononuclear cells from that sample were used for TCR beta sequencing. Genomic DNA extraction from the blood cell samples was performed with the Qiagen DNeasy Blood Extraction Kit. Concerning this clone itself: Its antigen specificity is not known. No much larger clone is present one base from it, and per-base qualities are unavailable.

The receptor library was made with the immunoSEQ multiplex PCR assay. For the multiplex PCR, a mixture combining 60 forward primers for TCR Vbeta segments and 13 reverse primers for TCR Jbeta segments was used. Amplification of the CDR3 region of rearranged TCR beta genes was performed with a multiplex PCR assay on genomic DNA. The amplified TCR beta libraries were sequenced on the Illumina HiSeq System as 87-base-pair reads. Per the original workflow: A later analysis counted about 80 million unique TCR beta chains across the 550 to 700 repertoires, and roughly 9.9 million of these chains were shared by at least two donors. A nearest-neighbor algorithm error-corrected the raw reads and collapsed the reads into unique sequences, merging closely related sequences to remove PCR and sequencing errors. CDR3 sequences were aligned to IMGT reference sequences to assign V, D and J gene segments. For a sequence to be retained, at least a six-nucleotide match to both a V gene segment and a J gene segment was required. A rearrangement was called productive if the CDR3 had no stop codons and remained in frame with V and J, and every other rearrangement was called non-productive. CDR3 was defined by IMGT convention, running from the second conserved V-encoded cysteine to the conserved J-encoded phenylalanine. In an earlier analysis of around 540 of the donors, sequences lacking an unambiguous match to a single V gene segment were excluded. In an earlier analysis of around 600 of the donors, V segments were called functional above 56.7% productive rearrangements and were called segregating when the between-donor standard deviation exceeded 5%. A statistical classification framework was built for diagnosing cytomegalovirus status from the catalog of TCR beta chain sequences. In a later analysis, V and J genes were assigned by comparing TCR nucleotide sequences against IMGT/GENE-DB human TR gene sequences. The TCRdist pipeline was used in a later analysis to assign CDR3 sequences and most-parsimonious VDJ recombination scenarios. A later analysis defined each TCR beta chain by its CDR3 amino acid sequence plus V-gene family, and excluded reads lacking a unique V-gene family. As a way to deal with suspected cross-contamination and a sequencing artifact, a later analysis dropped hundreds of nucleotide sequences that were highly shared and had low generation probability. In a later analysis, a clonal expansion index was calculated for each public chain from normalized within-repertoire ranks of inferred template counts. Generation probabilities in a later analysis came from a VDJ recombination model fitted to out-of-frame rearrangements, and those results were checked against IGoR. Hypergeometric tests were used in a later analysis to score TCR-TCR, TCR-HLA and TCR-CMV co-occurrence, with a repertoire-size bias correction applied to the TCR pairs. False discovery rates were estimated in a later analysis by permuting HLA or CMV assignments 20 times. In a later analysis, co-occurring TCRs were grouped using DBSCAN, and TCRdist sequence similarity was added for clustering within HLA-allele-positive subsets. For co-occurrence clustering, repertoires with fewer than 30,000 or more than 120,000 public chains were excluded, along with about five repertoires with anomalous nucleotide sharing. TCRdb retrieved this table from immuneACCESS and kept in-frame rearrangements only. Not all clones are present; in checked studies, unresolved V genes account for under half, and no reason is known for the remainder. V and J calls and clone size are as listed in that table; D and trimming were resolved from the DNA. The sample has over 70,000 clones on record, around 80% of them singletons. The ten largest clones take up 2% to 2.5% of the sample.

The sequence was obtained from a man younger than 35 in good health and CMV-seronegative. The chain employs TRBV5-1 and TRBJ1-1; the D gene cannot be resolved reliably. The sample consisted of PBMCs. This receptor carries the CDR3 CASSPRPQENTEAFF. The nucleotide sequence reads TGCGCCAGCAGCCCTCGCCCGCAGGAGAACACTGAAGCTTTCTTT.